The 28 T cell receptor beta chains given below trace back to one sample, sequenced in a study of blood T cell repertoires in COVID-19. The protocol was immunoSEQ multiplex PCR, while the TCRdb copy is restricted to in-frame clones and leaves out a portion. The table has around 150,000 clones, about 80% seen once; the top ten hold about 3.4%. The sequenced material came from PBMCs or T cells enriched from blood (not recorded which). The receptors come from an older woman who had recovered from COVID-19.

The genes are TRBV6-5 and TRBJ1-5; 8 bases fit TRBD1. CDR3 length: 14 amino acids. V shed 5 bases, J shed 6 bases, and the junction held 6 bases outside the gene matches. Germline CDR1 MNHEY, CDR2 SVGAGI. The CDR3 nucleotides read TGTGCCAGCAGTCGGACAGGGCAGTTTCAGCCCCAGCATTTT. Encoded protein: CASSRTGQFQPQHF.

The rearrangement joins TRBV7-2 to TRBJ2-7; D may be TRBD1 (8 bases). The CDR3 is made up of 15 amino acids. Trimming shortened V by 0 bases and J by 2 bases, and 11 bases separated the two germline ends. Germline-derived CDR1 and CDR2 are SGHTA and FQGNSA. CDR3 residues: CASSLATGGAYEQYF. The CDR3 DNA reads as TGTGCCAGCAGCTTAGCTACAGGGGGGGCCTACGAGCAGTACTTC.

J is TRBJ1-3 and V is TRBV9, with TRBD1 identical over 7 bases. Germline trimming cut 3 bases from V and 3 bases from J; bases unmatched to any gene: 9. Germline-derived CDR1 and CDR2 are SGDLS and YYNGEE. This CDR3 is 16 amino acids long. The CDR3 sequence is CASSAGGGGSGNTIYF. As DNA, the CDR3 is TGTGCCAGCAGCGCGGGCGGAGGGGGCAGTGGAAACACCATATATTTT.

In its sample, this clone was seen a few times. V usage is TRBV4-1 and J usage is TRBJ1-4; 9 positions match TRBD1. The germline gives CDR1 MGHRA, CDR2 YSYEKL. J gave up 8 bases and V 4 bases, and 5 bases lay outside the gene matches. This CDR3 is built from 14 residues. The CDR3 nucleotides are TGCGCCAGCAGCCGGCGACAGGGGGAAGAAAAACTGTTTTTT. Residues: CASSRRQGEEKLFF.

This chain joins TRBV11-3 and TRBJ1-1, with 9 bases matching TRBD1. Germline CDR1 reads SGHNT; CDR2 reads YENEEA. V was clipped by 5 bases and J by 0 bases; unmatched bases: 10. The CDR3 is 17 amino acids. Here the CDR3 reads CASSTKAGDRVNTEAFF. CDR3 bases: TGTGCCAGCAGCACGAAAGCTGGGGACAGGGTGAACACTGAAGCTTTCTTT.

This chain uses TRBV7-9 with TRBJ2-3, with 7 bases fitting TRBD1. Trimming took 4 bases from V and 1 from J; bases not matched to a gene: 8. The length of the CDR3 is 16 residues. Germline assignment: CDR1 SEHNR and CDR2 FQNEAQ (reference sequence). The CDR3 loop is CASSSGLGGGTDTQYF. The DNA for the CDR3 is TGTGCCAGCAGCTCCGGTTTAGGGGGCGGCACAGATACGCAGTATTTT.

The CDR3 DNA reads as TGTGCCAGCAGCACCCGGGACAGGGGGCAGGATAATGAAAAACTGTTTTTT. Protein: CASSTRDRGQDNEKLFF. This chain connects TRBV11-2 to TRBJ1-4; 12 nucleotides match TRBD1. The V and J ends lost 5 bases and 4 bases, in that order; junction bases with no gene match: 8. This CDR3 is 17 amino acids long. Germline V CDR1 and CDR2: SGHAT, FQNNGV.

The gene calls are TRBV2 and TRBJ2-1, with no clear D. This CDR3 contains 16 residues. V gave up 5 bases and J gave up 4 bases, with 18 bases separating them. In germline, CDR1 is SNHLY, CDR2 FYNNEI. CDR3 in amino acids: CASSPPGLFEYNEQFF. In DNA, the CDR3 is TGTGCCAGCAGTCCCCCGGGTCTCTTCGAATACAATGAGCAGTTCTTC.

This clone has only a few counts. The chain links TRBV24-1 to TRBJ1-5, with D unclear. The CDR3 consists of 15 residues. V dropped 2 bases and J dropped 6 bases, with 13 bases sitting between them. Germline V gives CDR1 KGHDR, CDR2 SFDVKD. The CDR3 bases are TGTGCCACCAGTGATTCCGGGTCCGGCAGTCAGCCCCAGCATTTT. Protein product: CATSDSGSGSQPQHF.

The chain is built from TRBV11-1 and TRBJ1-1; no firm D call. V was cut by 5 bases and J by 3 bases, with 7 bases left in between. This CDR3 has 12 amino acids. Germline V gene sequence: CDR1 SGHAT, CDR2 FQDESV (reference sequence). The DNA of the CDR3 is TGTGCCAGCAGCACCAGTGACACTGAAGCTTTCTTT. Protein sequence: CASSTSDTEAFF.

CDR3 protein: CASSRTGFPGAFF. The CDR3 DNA reads TGTGCCAGCAGTAGGACAGGGTTCCCAGGAGCTTTCTTT. The chain carries TRBV12-3 or TRBV12-4 and TRBJ1-1, with TRBD1 matching over 8 bases. This CDR3 comprises 13 residues. V lost 5 bases to trimming and J lost 10 bases; unmatched junction nucleotides: 9.

The chain uses TRBV6-5 and TRBJ2-7, with TRBD1 matching 9 bases. This CDR3 has 14 amino acids. J was trimmed by 3 bases and V by 10 bases; bases with no gene match: 10. The germline CDR1 and CDR2 sequences are MNHEY and SVGAGI. CDR3 region: CATLGDRAFYEQYF. CDR3 in DNA: TGTGCCACTTTAGGGGACAGGGCGTTCTACGAGCAGTACTTC.

The DNA for the CDR3 is TGCAGCGTTGAGGACAGCCCCGGGGCTTTCTTT. Translation gives CSVEDSPGAFF. The rearrangement links TRBV29-1 to TRBJ1-1; weak D call: TRBD1 (6 bases). Germline V lookup: CDR1 SQVTM, CDR2 ANQGSEA. Trimming removed 3 bases at V and 11 bases at J, with 13 bases between. The CDR3 consists of 11 residues. The full variable domain, with the rest looked up from reference TRBV29-1 and TRBJ1-1, is SAVISQKPSRDICQRGTSLTIQCQVDSQVTMMFWYRQQPGQSLTLIATANQGSEATYESGFVIDKFPISRPNLTFSTLTVSNMSPEDSSIYLCSVEDSPGAFFGQGTRLTVV.

The rearrangement links TRBV27 to TRBJ2-3, with D unclear. V was clipped by 4 bases and J by 4 bases, with 9 bases between them. Looked up from germline, CDR1 is MNHEY and CDR2 is SMNVEV (reference sequence). CDR3 length: 13 residues. This chain's CDR3 is CASSSLGADTQYF. The DNA of the CDR3 is TGTGCCAGCAGTTCCCTCGGTGCAGATACGCAGTATTTT.

The chain joins TRBV4-2 to TRBJ1-5, with no clear D. Germline CDR1 reads LGHNA; CDR2 reads YNFKEQ. The length of the CDR3 is 14 residues. V was trimmed by 1 base and J by 11 bases, leaving 15 bases between them. As DNA, the CDR3 is TGTGCCAGCAGCCAAGTTGGAACCGGCGAGGCCCAGCATTTT. It specifies CASSQVGTGEAQHF.

Notes on this clone: An end of the junction does not agree with germline; a read error may underlie this. The V gene is TRBV6-4, the J gene TRBJ2-7; D tentatively fits TRBD1 or TRBD2 (6 bases each). The CDR3 totals 13 residues. Germline CDR1 reads MRHNA; CDR2 reads SNTAGT. Here the CDR3 DNA reads TGTGCCCGCAGGGGACTGGAGACCTACGAGCAGTACTTC. As protein: CARRGLETYEQYF.

This sequence joins TRBV27 and TRBJ2-7; D is possibly TRBD2 (6 bases). The CDR3 contains 13 residues. V was shortened by 6 bases and J by 7 bases, with 16 bases between the two germline ends. The V gene's germline CDR1 is MNHEY and CDR2 SMNVEV (reference sequence). This CDR3 is CASSDSGLGEQYF. CDR3 DNA: TGTGCCAGCAGCGATAGCGGACTTGGGGAGCAGTACTTC.

The chain has TRBV6-4 and TRBJ2-4, with 9 bases matching TRBD2. V lost 3 bases, J lost 1 base, and 4 bases stayed unmatched. In germline, CDR1 is MRHNA, CDR2 SNTAGT. The CDR3 totals 16 residues. CDR3 sequence reads: CASSEAGGTAKNIQYF. The CDR3 DNA follows: TGTGCCAGCAGTGAAGCGGGGGGAACCGCCAAAAACATTCAGTACTTC.

This chain joins TRBV6-1 and TRBJ1-2; D may be TRBD1 (5 bases). V was cut by 3 bases and J by 6 bases, with 11 bases left in between. CDR3 size: 13 residues. CDR1 and CDR2 (germline): MNHNS, SASEGT. The CDR3 protein is CASSESPGDGYTF. The CDR3, as DNA: TGTGCCAGCAGTGAGTCGCCGGGGGATGGCTACACCTTC.

V and J are TRBV5-1 and TRBJ2-5, with 8 bases matching TRBD2. CDR3 length: 14 amino acids. The ends lost 4 bases at V and 5 bases at J; junction bases unmatched: 7. Germline assignment: CDR1 SGHRS and CDR2 YFSETQ. As DNA, the CDR3 is TGCGCCAGCAGCAGCGGGGGTTTTACGGAGACCCAGTACTTC. This translates into CASSSGGFTETQYF.

The chain uses TRBV18 and TRBJ2-2; 10 positions agree with TRBD1. Looked up from germline, CDR1 is KGHSH and CDR2 is LQKENI. The CDR3 is made up of 14 amino acids. V lost 9 bases to trimming and J lost 1 base; unmatched junction nucleotides: 2. The CDR3 sequence: CASWTGGNTGELFF. In DNA, the CDR3 is TGTGCCAGTTGGACAGGGGGGAACACCGGGGAGCTGTTTTTT. The whole variable domain, remainder taken from reference TRBV18 and TRBJ2-2, is NAGVMQNPRHLVRRRGQEARLRCSPMKGHSHVYWYRQLPEEGLKFMVYLQKENIIDESGMPKERFSAEFPKEGPSILRIQQVVRGDSAAYFCASWTGGNTGELFFGEGSRLTVL.

The rearrangement links TRBV24-1 to TRBJ2-2, with 11 bases that match TRBD2. The CDR3 loop spans 17 amino acids. The ends lost 3 bases at V and 4 bases at J; junction bases unmatched: 6. Germline CDR1 KGHDR, CDR2 SFDVKD. CDR3: CATSDTLAGGLTGELFF. The CDR3 DNA reads TGTGCCACCAGTGATACTCTAGCGGGGGGTCTCACCGGGGAGCTGTTTTTT.

Remarks on this clone: Other DNA sequences in this specimen translate into the identical CDR3. The chain combines TRBV10-2 with TRBJ2-7, with D hard to call. Germline V gives CDR1 WSHSY, CDR2 SAAADI. V was pared by 6 bases and J by 0 bases, with 6 bases between. The CDR3 consists of 12 residues. The CDR3 DNA reads as TGCGCCAGCAGCGCACTCTCCTACGAGCAGTACTTC. It translates to CASSALSYEQYF.

The count of this clone is one. The CDR3: CASSPQGSLYGYTF. DNA for the CDR3: TGTGCCAGCAGCCCACAGGGTAGTCTCTATGGCTACACCTTC. The J gene is TRBJ1-2, the V gene TRBV7-3, with D possibly TRBD1 on 6 matching bases. V lost 5 bases to trimming and J lost 4 bases, with 14 bases between them. The CDR3 sequence is 14 residues long. Germline V gene sequence: CDR1 SGHTA, CDR2 FQGTGA.

V and J are TRBV3-1 (or the pseudogene TRBV3-2) and TRBJ2-7, with D maybe TRBD1 (5 bases). Germline assignment: CDR1 LGHDT and CDR2 YNNKEL (reference sequence). V was trimmed by 4 bases and J by 7 bases, leaving 14 bases between them. The length of the CDR3 is 13 residues. CDR3 sequence: CASSPRQGEEQYF. The CDR3 DNA is TGTGCCAGCAGCCCTCGTCAGGGTGAGGAGCAGTACTTC.

This chain connects TRBV10-1 to TRBJ1-6, with D possibly matching TRBD1 (6 bases). Between the trimmed V and J ends, which lost 6 bases and 9 bases, there was a span of 12 bases. The CDR3 extends over 13 amino acids. Germline V gene lookup returns CDR1 WNHNN and CDR2 SYGVQD (reference sequence). CDR3 residues: CASRQGYGSPLHF. Written as DNA, the CDR3 is TGCGCCAGCAGACAGGGTTACGGTTCACCCCTCCACTTT.

The chain uses TRBV29-1 and TRBJ2-3, with 8 bases matching TRBD1. Trimming at V came to 7 bases and at J to 4 bases, leaving 10 bases not matched to a gene. This CDR3 spans 14 amino acids. The germline CDR1 and CDR2 sequences are SQVTM and ANQGSEA. CDR3 bases: TGCAGCGGGAGGACAGGGACCTTCGCAGATACGCAGTATTTT. Its protein is CSGRTGTFADTQYF.

This chain links TRBV3-1 (or the pseudogene TRBV3-2) with TRBJ1-5; 9 bases align to TRBD1. CDR1 LGHDT and CDR2 YNNKEL come from the germline V gene (reference sequence). V was clipped by 0 bases and J by 16 bases; unmatched bases: 7. The CDR3 consists of 13 residues. Written as DNA, the CDR3 is TGTGCCAGCAGCCAAGACAGGGGGGACAGGGAACATTTT. Translating it yields CASSQDRGDREHF.